Below, 7 T cell receptor beta chains from the same sample are listed, as sequenced in a study of blood T cells in healthy people across ages (dated by TCRdb to about 2015). Library preparation was by 5' RACE. The sample was run on an Illumina HiSeq 2500. A second PCR of 7 to 11 cycles was run with a J-beta primer mix and a sample-barcoded 5' primer. TCRdb applied fastp at Q25 and MiXCR to the public reads, then kept only in-frame beta chains. Entries that share a CDR3 protein sequence are merged under the most common genes and DNA. Within this sample are some 850,000 distinct CDR3 sequences, with roughly 24% of them counted one time only. The leading ten clones occupy 2.5% to 3.5% of the sample. The sample was also reused in another study, on T cells of mothers and their children.

The sample taken for sequencing was blood. These receptors came from a boy aged 5-17 years in good health.

The gene calls are TRBV5-1 and TRBJ1-1; a weak D match, TRBD1 (6 bases). Deletions cut 4 bases from V and 1 base from J, with 17 bases between. The CDR3 is made up of 16 amino acids. The germline gives CDR1 SGHRS, CDR2 YFSETQ. CDR3 coding DNA: TGCGCCAGCAGCCCCCGACATACGACAGGGAACACTGAAGCTTTCTTT. Its protein product is CASSPRHTTGNTEAFF.

This clonotype was counted ten times or more. V is TRBV6-5 and J is TRBJ1-4; D is undetermined. The CDR3 loop spans 14 amino acids. Trimming took off 3 bases at V and 4 bases at J, with 9 bases between the two ends. CDR1 is MNHEY and CDR2 is SVGAGI in the germline V gene. CDR3 nucleotide sequence: TGTGCCAGCAGTTATGGACGGTTTAATGAAAAACTGTTTTTT. Translating it yields CASSYGRFNEKLFF.

This clonotype was seen a handful of times. The chain has TRBV7-2 and TRBJ2-5, with 11 nucleotides matching TRBD2. CDR1 is SGHTA, CDR2 FQGNSA, per germline. V was pared by 2 bases and J by 5 bases, with 13 bases of the junction left unmatched. This CDR3 is 18 amino acids long. In nucleotides, the CDR3 is TGTGCCAGCAGCTTACGGTCGCTAGCGGGGGGCCCTTTGGAGACCCAGTACTTC. Translation gives CASSLRSLAGGPLETQYF. Using reference TRBV7-2 and TRBJ2-5 for the parts outside the CDR3, the full variable domain is GAGVSQSPSNKVTEKGKDVELRCDPISGHTALYWYRQSLGQGLEFLIYFQGNSAPDKSGLPSDRFSAERTGGSVSTLTIQRTQQEDSAVYLCASSLRSLAGGPLETQYFGPGTRLLVL.

This clonotype has just one count. The rearrangement uses TRBV2 and TRBJ2-2; 7 bases are a match to TRBD1. Germline V gene sequence: CDR1 SNHLY, CDR2 FYNNEI. V trimming: 10 bases; J trimming: 3 bases; junction bases outside the gene matches: 11. This CDR3 region has 15 residues. This chain's CDR3 is CATSNTGAYTGELFF. The CDR3 DNA reads as TGTGCCACTTCTAATACAGGGGCGTACACCGGGGAGCTGTTTTTT.

The chain couples TRBV20-1 to TRBJ2-3; 8 nucleotides match TRBD2. V shed 5 bases and J 2 bases; nucleotides not matched to a gene: 6. Germline values: CDR1 DFQATT, CDR2 SNEGSKA (reference sequence). CDR3 size: 14 residues. CDR3 bases: TGCAGTGCTGGGAGCGGGGGATACACAGATACGCAGTATTTT. This sequence encodes CSAGSGGYTDTQYF.

The J gene is TRBJ1-2, the V gene TRBV6-5, with D uncertain. CDR3 length: 11 residues. Germline CDR1 is MNHEY and CDR2 is SVGAGI. V gave up 7 bases and J gave up 4 bases, with 7 bases separating them. The CDR3 coding sequence is TGTGCCAGCACGCGTGGCTATGGCTACACCTTC. This sequence encodes CASTRGYGYTF.

The table lists this clonotype with a few counts. The CDR3 sequence: CSAPTRQGGETQYF. CDR3 in DNA: TGCAGTGCTCCCACCCGGCAGGGGGGAGAGACCCAGTACTTC. The gene calls are TRBV20-1 and TRBJ2-5; tentative D call: TRBD1 (7 bases). Trimming stripped 5 bases from V and 4 bases from J, with 17 bases between. The CDR3 is made up of 14 amino acids. The germline V gene has CDR1 DFQATT and CDR2 SNEGSKA (reference sequence).